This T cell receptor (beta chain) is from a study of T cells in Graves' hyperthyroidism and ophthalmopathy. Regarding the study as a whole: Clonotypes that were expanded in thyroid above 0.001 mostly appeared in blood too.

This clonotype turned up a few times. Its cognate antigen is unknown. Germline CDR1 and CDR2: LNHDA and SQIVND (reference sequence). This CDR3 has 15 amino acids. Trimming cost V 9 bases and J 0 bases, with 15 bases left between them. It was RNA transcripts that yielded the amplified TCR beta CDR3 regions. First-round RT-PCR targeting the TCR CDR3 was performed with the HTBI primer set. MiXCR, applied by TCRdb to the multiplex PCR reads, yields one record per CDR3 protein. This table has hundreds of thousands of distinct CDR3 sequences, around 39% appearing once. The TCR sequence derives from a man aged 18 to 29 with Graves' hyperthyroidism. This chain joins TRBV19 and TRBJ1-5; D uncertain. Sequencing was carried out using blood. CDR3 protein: CASSQEAVSNQPQHF. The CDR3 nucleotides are TGTGCCAGCAGCCAAGAGGCGGTTAGCAATCAGCCCCAGCATTTT.